This T cell receptor beta chain was sequenced in a study of cytomegalovirus exposure and HLA in healthy donors. With regard to this clone: Its specificity is not known.

Whole-study results and caveats: TCR beta sequences numbering 15,000 to 20,000 were associated with HLA alleles at 0.05 false discovery rate in a later analysis. Previously analyzed data showed that most TCR beta V segments were productive at a frequency of about 87% or about 30%. Among the most significant clusters, several appeared linked to common viral pathogens in a later analysis.

CDR3 size: 14 residues. V shed 4 bases and J 4 bases; nucleotides not matched to a gene: 6. CDR1 is LNHDA and CDR2 is SQIVND in the germline V gene (reference sequence). The PCR ran on 60 Vbeta and 13 Jbeta primers. Only in-frame clones appear in the TCRdb table, and some are missing; sequencing was by immunoSEQ multiplex PCR. The sample yields about 190,000 clones, roughly 81% seen once. The J gene is TRBJ1-2, the V gene TRBV19; 7 positions agree with TRBD1. The clonotype was recovered from a woman younger than 45 in good health and CMV-seropositive. Input material: PBMCs. The CDR3 bases are TGTGCCAGTAGTAGCGCAGGGGGAGGCTATGGCTACACCTTC. It is translated as CASSSAGGGYGYTF.